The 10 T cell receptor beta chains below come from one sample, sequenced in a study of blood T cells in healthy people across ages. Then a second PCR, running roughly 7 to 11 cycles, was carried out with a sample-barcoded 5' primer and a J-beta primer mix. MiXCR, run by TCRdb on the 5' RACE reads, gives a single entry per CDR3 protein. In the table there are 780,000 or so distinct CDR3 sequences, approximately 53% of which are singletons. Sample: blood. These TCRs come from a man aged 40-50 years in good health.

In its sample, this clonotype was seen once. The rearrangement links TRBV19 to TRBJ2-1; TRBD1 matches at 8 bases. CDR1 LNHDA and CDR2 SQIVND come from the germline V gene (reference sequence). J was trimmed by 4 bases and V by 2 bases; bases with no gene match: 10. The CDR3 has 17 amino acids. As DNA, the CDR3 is TGTGCCAGTAGTATATCCCCGGGACAGGAGCTGTACAATGAGCAGTTCTTC. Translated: CASSISPGQELYNEQFF.

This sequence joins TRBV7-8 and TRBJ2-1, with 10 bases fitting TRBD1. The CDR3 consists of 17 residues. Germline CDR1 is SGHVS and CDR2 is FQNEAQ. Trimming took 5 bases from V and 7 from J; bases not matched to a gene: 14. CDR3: CASSPGQGKIDWNEQFF. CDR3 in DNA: TGTGCCAGCAGCCCGGGACAGGGGAAGATTGATTGGAATGAGCAGTTCTTC.

Written as DNA, the CDR3 is TGCGCCAGCAGCACCCGACTAGCGGGAGACGGGACCCAGTACTTC. Translated, it gives CASSTRLAGDGTQYF. The chain links TRBV5-1 to TRBJ2-7, with TRBD2 identical over 12 bases. Matching the DNA end better, TRBJ2-5 makes the J call doubtful. The germline CDR1 and CDR2 sequences are SGHRS and YFSETQ. The CDR3 is made up of 15 amino acids.

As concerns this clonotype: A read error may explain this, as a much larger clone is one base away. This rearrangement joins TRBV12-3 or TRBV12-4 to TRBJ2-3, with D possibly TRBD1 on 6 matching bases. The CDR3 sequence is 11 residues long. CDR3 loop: CASRRTDAQYF. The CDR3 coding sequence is TGTGCCAGCAGGAGGACAGATGCGCAGTATTTT.

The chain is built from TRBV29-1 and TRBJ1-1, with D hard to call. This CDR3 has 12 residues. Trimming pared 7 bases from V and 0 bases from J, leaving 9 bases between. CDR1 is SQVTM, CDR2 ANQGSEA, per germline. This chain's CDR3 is CSESTMNTEAFF. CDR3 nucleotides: TGCAGCGAATCGACCATGAACACTGAAGCTTTCTTT.

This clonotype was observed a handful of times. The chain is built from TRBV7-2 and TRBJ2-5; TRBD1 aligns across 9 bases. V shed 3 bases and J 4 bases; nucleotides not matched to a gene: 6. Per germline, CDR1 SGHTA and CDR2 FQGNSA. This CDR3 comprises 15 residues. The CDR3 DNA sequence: TGTGCCAGCAGCTTTCCAACAGGGGGCTCAGAGACCCAGTACTTC. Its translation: CASSFPTGGSETQYF.

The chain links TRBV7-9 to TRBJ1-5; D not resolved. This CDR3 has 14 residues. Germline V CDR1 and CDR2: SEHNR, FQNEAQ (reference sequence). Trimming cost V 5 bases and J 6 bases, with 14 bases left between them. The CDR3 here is CASSQNGRGQPQHF. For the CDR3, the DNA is TGTGCCAGCAGCCAGAATGGGCGGGGTCAGCCCCAGCATTTT. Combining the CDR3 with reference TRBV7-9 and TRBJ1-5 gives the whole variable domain DTGVSQNPRHKITKRGQNVTFRCDPISEHNRLYWYRQTLGQGPEFLTYFQNEAQLEKSRLLSDRFSAERPKGSFSTLEIQRTEQGDSAMYLCASSQNGRGQPQHFGDGTRLSIL.

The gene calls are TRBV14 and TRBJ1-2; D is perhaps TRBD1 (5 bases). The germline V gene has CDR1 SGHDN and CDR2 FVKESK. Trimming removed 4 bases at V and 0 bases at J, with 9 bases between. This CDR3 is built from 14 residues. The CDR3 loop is CASSRQLTNYGYTF. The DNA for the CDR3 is TGTGCCAGCAGCCGACAGCTTACTAACTATGGCTACACCTTC.

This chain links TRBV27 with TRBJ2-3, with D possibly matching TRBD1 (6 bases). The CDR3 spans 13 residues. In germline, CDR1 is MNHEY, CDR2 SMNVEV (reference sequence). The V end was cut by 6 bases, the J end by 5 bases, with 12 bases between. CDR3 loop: CASRDSSLDTQYF. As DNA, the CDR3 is TGTGCCAGCAGGGACAGTTCCTTAGATACGCAGTATTTT.

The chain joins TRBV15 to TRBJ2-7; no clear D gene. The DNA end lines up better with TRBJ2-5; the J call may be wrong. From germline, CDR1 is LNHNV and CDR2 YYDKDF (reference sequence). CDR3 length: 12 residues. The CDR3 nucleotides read TGTGCCACCAGCAGAGATTGGAAGACCCAGTACTTC. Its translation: CATSRDWKTQYF.